This is a list of T cell receptor beta chains from one sample in a study of blood T cell repertoires in COVID-19. Assay used: immunoSEQ multiplex PCR; TCRdb lists only in-frame clones, some missing. The repertoire holds approximately 390,000 clones, with around 89% as singletons. The sample taken for sequencing was peripheral blood. The receptors derive from a man aged 18 to 30 with active or convalescent COVID-19. Each CDR3 is given with its conserved first and last residue. The order of the fields is D gene, J gene, clone size, V gene, CDR3 protein, CDR3 DNA. D genes are given only for firm matches. Some rows have no size entry. The others give once, few or many, or a class for an expanded clone.

d_gene: NA
j_gene: TRBJ2-7
abundance: NA
v_gene: TRBV28
CDR3aa: CASSFWGSSYEQYF
CDR3nt: TGTGCCAGCAGTTTCTGGGGCAGCTCCTACGAGCAGTACTTC

d_gene: TRBD2
j_gene: TRBJ2-2
abundance: once
v_gene: TRBV19
CDR3aa: CASSPPGLAVNTGELFF
CDR3nt: TGTGCCAGTAGTCCCCCGGGACTAGCGGTCAACACCGGGGAGCTGTTTTTT

d_gene: NA
j_gene: TRBJ1-1
abundance: once
v_gene: TRBV19
CDR3aa: CASSIGQNTEAFF
CDR3nt: TGTGCCAGTAGTATAGGGCAGAACACTGAAGCTTTCTTT

d_gene: NA
j_gene: TRBJ2-7
abundance: NA
v_gene: TRBV7-6
CDR3aa: CASSLTGDSYEQYF
CDR3nt: TGTGCCAGCAGCCTAACCGGTGACAGCTACGAGCAGTACTTC

d_gene: NA
j_gene: TRBJ1-1
abundance: NA
v_gene: TRBV19
CDR3aa: CASRKQGPTEAFF
CDR3nt: TGTGCCAGTAGAAAACAGGGACCCACTGAAGCTTTCTTT

d_gene: NA
j_gene: TRBJ1-2
abundance: NA
v_gene: TRBV2
CDR3aa: CASIANLYGYTF
CDR3nt: TGTGCCAGCATCGCGAACCTCTATGGCTACACCTTC

d_gene: NA
j_gene: TRBJ2-2
abundance: NA
v_gene: TRBV19
CDR3aa: CASSIVENTGELFF
CDR3nt: TGTGCCAGTAGTATAGTAGAAAACACCGGGGAGCTGTTTTTT

d_gene: NA
j_gene: TRBJ1-1
abundance: NA
v_gene: TRBV5-8
CDR3aa: CASSSSQREEAFF
CDR3nt: TGTGCCAGCAGCTCATCACAGCGGGAGGAAGCTTTCTTT

d_gene: NA
j_gene: TRBJ2-7
abundance: once
v_gene: TRBV18
CDR3aa: CASSPDRSEQYF
CDR3nt: TGTGCCAGCTCACCAGACAGGTCCGAGCAGTACTTC

d_gene: NA
j_gene: TRBJ1-5
abundance: NA
v_gene: TRBV7-2
CDR3aa: CASSLNRENQPQHF
CDR3nt: TGTGCCAGCAGCTTGAACAGGGAAAATCAGCCCCAGCATTTT

d_gene: NA
j_gene: TRBJ1-3
abundance: NA
v_gene: TRBV7-9
CDR3aa: CASTPLRVFGNTIYF
CDR3nt: TGTGCCAGCACACCCCTGAGGGTGTTTGGAAACACCATATATTTT

d_gene: TRBD2
j_gene: TRBJ2-3
abundance: NA
v_gene: TRBV9
CDR3aa: CASSPSEWKRGGLTDTQYF
CDR3nt: TGTGCCAGCAGCCCGTCGGAATGGAAACGGGGGGGCTTGACAGATACGCAGTATTTT

d_gene: TRBD2
j_gene: TRBJ2-1
abundance: few
v_gene: TRBV7-6
CDR3aa: CASSSFSGLYNEQFF
CDR3nt: TGTGCCAGCAGCTCGTTTAGCGGGTTGTACAATGAGCAGTTCTTC

d_gene: TRBD1
j_gene: TRBJ2-7
abundance: NA
v_gene: TRBV5-6
CDR3aa: CASSLGQGPYEQYF
CDR3nt: TGTGCCAGCAGCTTGGGACAGGGCCCGTACGAGCAGTACTTC

d_gene: NA
j_gene: TRBJ2-3
abundance: NA
v_gene: TRBV5-5
CDR3aa: CASSVGTYTDTQYF
CDR3nt: TGTGCCAGCAGCGTGGGGACTTACACAGATACGCAGTATTTT

d_gene: NA
j_gene: TRBJ1-1
abundance: once
v_gene: TRBV28
CDR3aa: CASRGAGVLTEAFF
CDR3nt: TGTGCCAGCAGGGGCGCCGGGGTTCTCACTGAAGCTTTCTTT

d_gene: NA
j_gene: TRBJ1-3
abundance: NA
v_gene: TRBV28
CDR3aa: CASSSGGSGNTIYF
CDR3nt: TGTGCCAGCAGTTCCGGGGGGTCTGGAAACACCATATATTTT

d_gene: NA
j_gene: TRBJ1-5
abundance: NA
v_gene: TRBV12-3/TRBV12-4
CDR3aa: CASSVTGGQPQHF
CDR3nt: TGTGCCAGCAGTGTCACGGGGGGCCAGCCCCAGCATTTT

d_gene: NA
j_gene: TRBJ1-2
abundance: NA
v_gene: TRBV27
CDR3aa: CATKMRVNYGYTF
CDR3nt: TGTGCCACCAAGATGAGGGTTAACTATGGCTACACCTTC

d_gene: NA
j_gene: TRBJ2-7
abundance: NA
v_gene: TRBV7-8
CDR3aa: CASSLGPGTYEQYF
CDR3nt: TGTGCCAGCAGCTTAGGCCCGGGGACCTACGAGCAGTACTTC